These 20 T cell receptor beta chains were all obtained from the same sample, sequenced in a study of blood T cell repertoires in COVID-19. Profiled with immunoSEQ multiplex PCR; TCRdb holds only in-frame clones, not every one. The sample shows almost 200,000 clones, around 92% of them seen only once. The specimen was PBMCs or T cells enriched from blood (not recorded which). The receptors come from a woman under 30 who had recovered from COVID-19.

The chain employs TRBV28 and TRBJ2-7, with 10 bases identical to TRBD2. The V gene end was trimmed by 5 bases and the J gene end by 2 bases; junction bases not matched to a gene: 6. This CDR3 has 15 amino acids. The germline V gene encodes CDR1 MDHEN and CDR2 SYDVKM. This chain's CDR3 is CASSPFSGGAYEQYF. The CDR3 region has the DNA TGTGCCAGCAGTCCCTTCAGCGGGGGGGCCTACGAGCAGTACTTC.

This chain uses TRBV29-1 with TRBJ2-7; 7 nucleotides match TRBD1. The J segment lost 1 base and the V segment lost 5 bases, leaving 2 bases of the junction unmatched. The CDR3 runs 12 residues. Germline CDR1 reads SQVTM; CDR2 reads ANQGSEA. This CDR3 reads CSVKQGSYEQYF. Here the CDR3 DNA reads TGCAGCGTTAAACAGGGGTCCTACGAGCAGTACTTC.

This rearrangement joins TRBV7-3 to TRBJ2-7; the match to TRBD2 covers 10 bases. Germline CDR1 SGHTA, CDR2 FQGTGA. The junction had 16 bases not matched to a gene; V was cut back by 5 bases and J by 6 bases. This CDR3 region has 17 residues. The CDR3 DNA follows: TGTGCCAGCAGCCCGTGGGGGCTAGCGGGGGAGGGAGTCGAGCAGTACTTC. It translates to CASSPWGLAGEGVEQYF.

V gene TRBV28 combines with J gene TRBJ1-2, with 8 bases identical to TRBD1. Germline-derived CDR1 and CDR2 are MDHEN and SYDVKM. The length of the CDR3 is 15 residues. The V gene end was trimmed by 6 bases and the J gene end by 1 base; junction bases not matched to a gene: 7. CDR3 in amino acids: CASRSGTGRNYGYTF. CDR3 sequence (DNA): TGTGCCAGCAGGAGTGGGACAGGCCGTAACTATGGCTACACCTTC.

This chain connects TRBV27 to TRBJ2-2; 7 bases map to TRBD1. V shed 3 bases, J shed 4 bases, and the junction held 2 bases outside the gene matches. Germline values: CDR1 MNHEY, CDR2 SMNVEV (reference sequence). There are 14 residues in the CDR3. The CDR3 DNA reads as TGTGCCAGCAGTTTGGCAGGGGGCACCGGGGAGCTGTTTTTT. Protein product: CASSLAGGTGELFF.

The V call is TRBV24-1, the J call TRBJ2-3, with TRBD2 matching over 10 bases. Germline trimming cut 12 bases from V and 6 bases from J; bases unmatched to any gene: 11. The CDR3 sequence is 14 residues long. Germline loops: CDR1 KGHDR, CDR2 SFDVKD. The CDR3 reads CAVAAGTSVDTQYF. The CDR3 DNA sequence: TGTGCCGTAGCTGCCGGGACTAGCGTGGATACGCAGTATTTT.

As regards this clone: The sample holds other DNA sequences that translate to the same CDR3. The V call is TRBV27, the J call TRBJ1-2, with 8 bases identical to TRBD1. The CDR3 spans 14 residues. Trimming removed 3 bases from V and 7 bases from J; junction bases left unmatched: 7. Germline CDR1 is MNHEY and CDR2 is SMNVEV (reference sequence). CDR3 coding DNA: TGTGCCAGCAGTTTTCGTCAGGGGGCGGGTGGCTACACCTTC. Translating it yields CASSFRQGAGGYTF.

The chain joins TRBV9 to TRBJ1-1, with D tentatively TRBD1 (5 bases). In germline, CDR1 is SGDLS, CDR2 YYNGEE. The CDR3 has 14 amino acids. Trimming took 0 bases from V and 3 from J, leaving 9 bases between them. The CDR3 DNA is TGTGCCAGCAGCGTAGATGGGGCCGACACTGAAGCTTTCTTT. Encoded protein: CASSVDGADTEAFF.

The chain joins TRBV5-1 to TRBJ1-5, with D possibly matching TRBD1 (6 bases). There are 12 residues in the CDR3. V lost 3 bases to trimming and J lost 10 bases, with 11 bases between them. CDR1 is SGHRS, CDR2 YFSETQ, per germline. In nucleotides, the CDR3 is TGCGCCAGCAGCTGGGGGCGATTACCCCAGCATTTT. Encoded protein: CASSWGRLPQHF. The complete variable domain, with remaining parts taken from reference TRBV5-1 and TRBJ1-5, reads KAGVTQTPRYLIKTRGQQVTLSCSPISGHRSVSWYQQTPGQGLQFLFEYFSETQRNKGNFPGRFSGRQFSNSRSEMNVSTLELGDSALYLCASSWGRLPQHFGDGTRLSIL.

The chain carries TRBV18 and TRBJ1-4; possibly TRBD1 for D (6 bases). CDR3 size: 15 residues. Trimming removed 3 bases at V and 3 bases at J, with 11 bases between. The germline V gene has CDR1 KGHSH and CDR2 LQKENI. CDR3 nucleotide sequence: TGTGCCAGCTCACCCACAGGGCGGTCTAATGAAAAACTGTTTTTT. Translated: CASSPTGRSNEKLFF.

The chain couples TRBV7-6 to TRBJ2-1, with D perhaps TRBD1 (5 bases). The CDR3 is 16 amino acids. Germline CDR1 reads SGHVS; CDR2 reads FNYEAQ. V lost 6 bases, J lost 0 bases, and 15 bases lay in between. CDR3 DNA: TGTGCCAGCAGTTTTACAGGCAAGAGCTCCTACAATGAGCAGTTCTTC. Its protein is CASSFTGKSSYNEQFF.

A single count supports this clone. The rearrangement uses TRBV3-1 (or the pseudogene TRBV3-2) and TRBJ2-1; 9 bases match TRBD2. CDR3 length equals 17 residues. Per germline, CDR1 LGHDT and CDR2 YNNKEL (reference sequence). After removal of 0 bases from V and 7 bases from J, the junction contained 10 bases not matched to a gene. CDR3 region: CASSQEKAGGHGNEQFF. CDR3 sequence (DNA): TGTGCCAGCAGCCAAGAGAAAGCGGGGGGCCATGGGAATGAGCAGTTCTTC.

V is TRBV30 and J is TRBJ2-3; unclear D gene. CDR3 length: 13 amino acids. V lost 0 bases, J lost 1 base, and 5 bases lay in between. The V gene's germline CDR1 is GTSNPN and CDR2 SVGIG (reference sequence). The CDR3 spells CAWSVQGTDTQYF. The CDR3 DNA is TGTGCCTGGAGTGTCCAGGGCACAGATACGCAGTATTTT.

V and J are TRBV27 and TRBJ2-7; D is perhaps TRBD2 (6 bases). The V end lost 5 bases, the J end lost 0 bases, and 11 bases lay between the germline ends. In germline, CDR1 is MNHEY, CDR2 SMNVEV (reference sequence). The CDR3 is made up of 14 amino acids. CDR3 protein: CASSAGRGSYEQYF. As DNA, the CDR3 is TGTGCCAGCAGTGCGGGGCGGGGCTCCTACGAGCAGTACTTC.

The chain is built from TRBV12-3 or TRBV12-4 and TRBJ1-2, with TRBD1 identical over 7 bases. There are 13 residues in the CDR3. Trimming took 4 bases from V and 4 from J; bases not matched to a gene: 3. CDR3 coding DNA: TGTGCCAGCAGTTCACGGGACAGCTATGGCTACACCTTC. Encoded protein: CASSSRDSYGYTF.

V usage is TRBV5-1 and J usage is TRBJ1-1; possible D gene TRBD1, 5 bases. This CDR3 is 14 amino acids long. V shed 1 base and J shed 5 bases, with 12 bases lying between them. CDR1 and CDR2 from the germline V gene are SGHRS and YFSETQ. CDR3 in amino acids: CASSLIDGGTEAFF. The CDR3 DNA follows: TGCGCCAGCAGCTTGATTGATGGGGGGACTGAAGCTTTCTTT.

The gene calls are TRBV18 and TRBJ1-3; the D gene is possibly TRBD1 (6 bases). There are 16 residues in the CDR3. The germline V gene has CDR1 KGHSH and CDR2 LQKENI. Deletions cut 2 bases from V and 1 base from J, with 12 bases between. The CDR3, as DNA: TGTGCCAGCTCACCAAGGACAGTCGATTCTGGAAACACCATATATTTT. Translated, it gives CASSPRTVDSGNTIYF.

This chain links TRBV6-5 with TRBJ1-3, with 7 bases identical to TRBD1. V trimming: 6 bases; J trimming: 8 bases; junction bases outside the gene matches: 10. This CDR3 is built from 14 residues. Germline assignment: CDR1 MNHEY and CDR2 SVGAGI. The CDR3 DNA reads TGTGCCAGCAGCACAGACAGGGCTTGGGACACCATATATTTT. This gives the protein CASSTDRAWDTIYF.

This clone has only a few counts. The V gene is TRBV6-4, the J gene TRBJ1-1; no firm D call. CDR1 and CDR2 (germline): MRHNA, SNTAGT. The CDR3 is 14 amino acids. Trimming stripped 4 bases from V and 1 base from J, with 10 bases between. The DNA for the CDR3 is TGTGCCAGCAGTGCCTCCCCCGGGAACACTGAAGCTTTCTTT. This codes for CASSASPGNTEAFF.

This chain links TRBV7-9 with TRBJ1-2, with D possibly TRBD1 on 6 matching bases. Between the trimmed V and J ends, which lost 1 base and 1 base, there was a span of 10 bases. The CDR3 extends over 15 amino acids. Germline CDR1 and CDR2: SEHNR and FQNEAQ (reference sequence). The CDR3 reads CASSLGDNLNYGYTF. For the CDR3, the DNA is TGTGCCAGCAGCTTAGGGGACAACCTTAACTATGGCTACACCTTC. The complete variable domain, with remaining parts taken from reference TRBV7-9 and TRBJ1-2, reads DTGVSQNPRHKITKRGQNVTFRCDPISEHNRLYWYRQTLGQGPEFLTYFQNEAQLEKSRLLSDRFSAERPKGSFSTLEIQRTEQGDSAMYLCASSLGDNLNYGYTFGSGTRLTVV.